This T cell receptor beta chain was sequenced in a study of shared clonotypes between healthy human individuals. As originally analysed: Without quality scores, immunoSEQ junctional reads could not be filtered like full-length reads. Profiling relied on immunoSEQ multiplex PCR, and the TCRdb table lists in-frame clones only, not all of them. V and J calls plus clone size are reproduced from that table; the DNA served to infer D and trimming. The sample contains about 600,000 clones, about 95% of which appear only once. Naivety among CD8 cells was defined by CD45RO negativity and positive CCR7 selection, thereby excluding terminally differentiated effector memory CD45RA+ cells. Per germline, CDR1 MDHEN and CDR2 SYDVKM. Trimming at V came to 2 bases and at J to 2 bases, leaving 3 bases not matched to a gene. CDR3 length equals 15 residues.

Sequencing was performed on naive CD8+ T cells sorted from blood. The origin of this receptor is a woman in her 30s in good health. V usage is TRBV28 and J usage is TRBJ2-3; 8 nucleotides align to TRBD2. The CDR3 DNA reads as TGTGCCAGCAGTTTACGACTAGCGTTCACAGATACGCAGTATTTT. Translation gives CASSLRLAFTDTQYF.